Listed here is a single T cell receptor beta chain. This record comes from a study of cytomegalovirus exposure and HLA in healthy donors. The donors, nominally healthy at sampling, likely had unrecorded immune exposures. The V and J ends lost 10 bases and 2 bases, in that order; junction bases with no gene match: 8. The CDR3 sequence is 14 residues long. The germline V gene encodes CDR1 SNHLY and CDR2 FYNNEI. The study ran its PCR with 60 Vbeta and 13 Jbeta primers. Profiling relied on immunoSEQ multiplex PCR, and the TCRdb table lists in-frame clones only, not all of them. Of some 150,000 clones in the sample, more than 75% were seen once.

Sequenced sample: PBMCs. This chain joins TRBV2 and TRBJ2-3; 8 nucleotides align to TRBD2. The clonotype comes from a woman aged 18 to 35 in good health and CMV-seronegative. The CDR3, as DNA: TGTGCCACCACCAGGCGGGAGGCCACAGATACGCAGTATTTT. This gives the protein CATTRREATDTQYF.